Shown below are 15 T cell receptor beta chains from a single sample sequenced in a study of T cells expressing NK-cell markers. From its re-call of the 5' RACE reads, TCRdb lists each CDR3 protein once, without DNA. This sample's table has some 300,000 distinct CDR3 sequences. The sample consisted of blood T cells: a sorted CD56 or NKG2C T cell subset, CD4+ or CD8+ T cells, or bulk PBMC T cells (not recorded which). The receptors come from a man younger than 35 in good health.

The V call is TRBV4-1, the J call TRBJ2-2. Germline V gene lookup returns CDR1 MGHRA and CDR2 YSYEKL. The CDR3 is made up of 12 amino acids. The CDR3 here is CASSQPLGELFF.

The chain links TRBV6-1 to TRBJ1-6; there is no DNA to check the TCRdb D call of TRBD1. Looked up from germline, CDR1 is MNHNS and CDR2 is SASEGT. CDR3 length: 16 amino acids. The CDR3 loop reads CASSRARDRNNSPLHF.

The rearrangement uses TRBV20-1 and TRBJ2-1. The CDR3 extends over 11 amino acids. Per the germline V gene, CDR1 is DFQATT and CDR2 is SNEGSKA (reference sequence). The CDR3: CSARPQREQFF.

The V call is TRBV27, the J call TRBJ2-2; with no DNA, the TCRdb D assignment of TRBD2 cannot be verified. CDR1 MNHEY and CDR2 SMNVEV come from the germline V gene (reference sequence). The CDR3 contains 17 residues. This CDR3 reads CASGLAGLDPNTGELFF.

The chain employs TRBV20-1 and TRBJ1-4. This CDR3 spans 13 amino acids. Per the germline V gene, CDR1 is DFQATT and CDR2 is SNEGSKA (reference sequence). The chain's CDR3 is CSARDESFGKLFF.

The rearrangement links TRBV5-5 to TRBJ2-2. Germline V gene sequence: CDR1 SGHKS, CDR2 YYEKEE (reference sequence). This CDR3 is 13 amino acids long. CDR3 in amino acids: CASSARLKGELFF. The variable domain in full, completed from reference TRBV5-5 and TRBJ2-2, reads DAGVTQSPTHLIKTRGQQVTLRCSPISGHKSVSWYQQVLGQGPQFIFQYYEKEERGRGNFPDRFSARQFPNYSSELNVNALLLGDSALYLCASSARLKGELFFGEGSRLTVL.

The V call is TRBV5-1, the J call TRBJ2-6. Germline assignment: CDR1 SGHRS and CDR2 YFSETQ. The CDR3 is made up of 15 amino acids. The CDR3: CASSLEASGANVLTF.

The rearrangement uses TRBV29-1 and TRBJ2-1; TCRdb indicates TRBD1, and absent DNA this call remains unverified. The germline gives CDR1 SQVTM, CDR2 ANQGSEA. CDR3 length: 17 amino acids. The CDR3: CSVVSDRGLITYNEQFF.

J is TRBJ2-2 and V is TRBV29-1. This CDR3 has 14 amino acids. Germline V gene sequence: CDR1 SQVTM, CDR2 ANQGSEA. The CDR3 protein is CSVAERELTGELFF.

The CDR3 loop reads CASSLGVRGLTDTQYF. The genes are TRBV7-8 and TRBJ2-3; the D call from TCRdb, TRBD1, cannot be confirmed without DNA. From germline, CDR1 is SGHVS and CDR2 FQNEAQ. The CDR3 covers 16 residues. The full variable domain, with the rest looked up from reference TRBV7-8 and TRBJ2-3, is GAGVSQSPRYKVAKRGQDVALRCDPISGHVSLFWYQQALGQGPEFLTYFQNEAQLDKSGLPSDRFFAERPEGSVSTLKIQRTQQEDSAVYLCASSLGVRGLTDTQYFGPGTRLTVL.

The chain couples TRBV7-9 to TRBJ2-5; TCRdb's assignment of TRBD2 cannot be checked, as there is no DNA. The CDR3 sequence is 17 residues long. CDR1 SEHNR and CDR2 FQNEAQ come from the germline V gene (reference sequence). CDR3 amino acids: CASSPGIGGSWQETQYF.

The J gene is TRBJ2-3, the V gene TRBV12-3 or TRBV12-4; TCRdb gives TRBD2 as the D gene, but with no DNA this cannot be confirmed. This CDR3 has 15 amino acids. This CDR3 is CASSFRAGKTDTQYF.

This sequence joins TRBV6-1 and TRBJ2-2; TCRdb selects TRBD2, and the lack of DNA leaves this call unchecked. Germline V CDR1 and CDR2: MNHNS, SASEGT. This CDR3 has 14 residues. The CDR3 loop reads CASSTISGAGELFF.

CDR3 region: CASSGLAVTGELFF. The chain employs TRBV5-1 and TRBJ2-2; TCRdb's D gene call, TRBD2, goes unchecked for lack of DNA. The CDR3 runs to 14 residues. The germline gives CDR1 SGHRS, CDR2 YFSETQ.

The chain uses TRBV11-2 and TRBJ2-1; lacking DNA, the TRBD2 call made by TCRdb goes unchecked. CDR1 SGHAT and CDR2 FQNNGV come from the germline V gene. The CDR3 loop spans 16 amino acids. CDR3 region: CASSSLAGGPYNEQFF. The full variable domain, completed using reference TRBV11-2 and TRBJ2-1, is EAGVAQSPRYKIIEKRQSVAFWCNPISGHATLYWYQQILGQGPKLLIQFQNNGVVDDSQLPKDRFSAERLKGVDSTLKIQPAKLEDSAVYLCASSSLAGGPYNEQFFGPGTRLTVL.